What follows are 25 T cell receptor beta chains derived from one specimen sequenced in a study of response to subunit inactivated influenza vaccine (dated by TCRdb to 2016 to 2019). Libraries were made using RT-PCR. This sample was sequenced with an Illumina HiSeq 2500. TCRdb cleaned the public reads at Q25 with fastp, built clones with MiXCR and kept in-frame beta chains. Rows are combined by CDR3 protein, so each entry shows the most common genes and DNA. In all, the sample holds hundreds of thousands of distinct CDR3 sequences, and roughly 10% of those were seen once. The ten largest clones capture approximately 9.9% of the sample. This sample was shared with a second study, whose subject was T cells expressing NK-cell markers. From that second study: 5'RACE template switching, by which a universal primer site and unique molecular identifiers were added, was used to make TCR beta cDNA libraries.

The input for sequencing was PBMCs from blood, taken on the day of vaccination. Every receptor here comes from a man aged 45-65 years who received an inactivated influenza vaccine. Donor details come from another sample of the same person, matched by shared clones.

Only a few counts were recorded for this clonotype. The chain carries TRBV20-1 and TRBJ2-1; TRBD2 matches 11 bases. Germline lookup yields CDR1 DFQATT and CDR2 SNEGSKA (reference sequence). Losses at the gene ends were 4 bases for V and 1 base for J; bases not matched to a gene: 6. The CDR3 has 16 amino acids. CDR3 sequence: CSATPTSGVSYNEQFF. The CDR3 DNA reads TGCAGTGCTACTCCGACTAGCGGGGTATCCTACAATGAGCAGTTCTTC.

The sample holds a few counts of this clonotype. J is TRBJ2-6 and V is TRBV28; no firm D call. With 7 bases removed from V and 0 bases from J, the gap between germline ends came to 4 bases. Germline CDR1 and CDR2: MDHEN and SYDVKM. The CDR3 extends over 13 amino acids. CDR3 DNA: TGTGCCAGCATTCGCTCTGGGGCCAACGTCCTGACTTTC. Residues: CASIRSGANVLTF.

The rearrangement links TRBV5-1 to TRBJ2-1; TRBD1 is a possible D gene (6 bases). The ends were cut back, 0 bases at V and 5 bases at J, with 9 bases in the middle. CDR1 SGHRS and CDR2 YFSETQ come from the germline V gene. The CDR3 is 14 amino acids. This CDR3 is CASSLGGTNNEQFF. DNA of the CDR3: TGCGCCAGCAGCTTGGGGGGGACAAACAATGAGCAGTTCTTC.

This clonotype was detected ten times or more. The chain is built from TRBV12-3 or TRBV12-4 and TRBJ2-2; no clear D gene. Trimming took off 2 bases at V and 6 bases at J, with 13 bases between the two ends. The CDR3 totals 15 residues. CDR3 in DNA: TGTGCCAGCAGTTTATCCGCTCTACACGCCGGGGAGCTGTTTTTT. It yields the protein CASSLSALHAGELFF.

This clonotype came up many times. The V call is TRBV29-1, the J call TRBJ2-2; D unresolved. Germline V CDR1 and CDR2: SQVTM, ANQGSEA. V lost 4 bases to trimming and J lost 7 bases, with 4 bases between them. The CDR3 is 10 residues long. Here the CDR3 DNA reads TGCAGCGTTGGGAACGGGGAGCTGTTTTTT. This gives the protein CSVGNGELFF.

V is TRBV6-2 or TRBV6-3 and J is TRBJ2-1; TRBD2 might be the D (5 bases). The germline V gene has CDR1 MNHEY and CDR2 SVGEGT. Trimming stripped 7 bases from V and 0 bases from J, with 16 bases between. The CDR3 has 16 residues. The CDR3 DNA reads TGTGCCAGCACAGACTCGGGGTCGGGCTCCTACAATGAGCAGTTCTTC. It translates to CASTDSGSGSYNEQFF.

V usage is TRBV18 and J usage is TRBJ2-1; possibly TRBD1 or TRBD2 for D (6 bases each). The CDR3 length is 13 residues. Trimming pared 2 bases from V and 5 bases from J, leaving 7 bases between. Germline V lookup: CDR1 KGHSH, CDR2 LQKENI. Here the CDR3 reads CASSPRGDNEQFF. The CDR3 DNA is TGTGCCAGCTCACCAAGGGGGGACAATGAGCAGTTCTTC.

CDR3 nucleotides: TGCGCCAGCAGCCAAGACTGGCGAGGGGGGAATGAAAAACTGTTTTTT. This codes for CASSQDWRGGNEKLFF. The chain has TRBV4-3 and TRBJ1-4; D may be TRBD1 (6 bases). CDR3 length equals 16 residues. Germline V lookup: CDR1 LGHNA, CDR2 YSLEER. Deletions cut 0 bases from V and 5 bases from J, with 13 bases between.

There are many counts of this clonotype. This chain joins TRBV18 and TRBJ2-5, with 14 bases matching TRBD2. The CDR3 spans 15 residues. Germline V gene lookup returns CDR1 KGHSH and CDR2 LQKENI. V trimming: 3 bases; J trimming: 5 bases; junction bases outside the gene matches: 2. The CDR3 sequence: CASSPGTSGGETQYF. The CDR3 DNA reads TGTGCCAGCTCACCGGGGACTAGCGGGGGTGAGACCCAGTACTTC. Variable domain in full (rest from reference TRBV18 and TRBJ2-5): NAGVMQNPRHLVRRRGQEARLRCSPMKGHSHVYWYRQLPEEGLKFMVYLQKENIIDESGMPKERFSAEFPKEGPSILRIQQVVRGDSAAYFCASSPGTSGGETQYFGPGTRLLVL.

This clonotype was seen at least ten times. This chain links TRBV19 with TRBJ2-5; D ambiguous. Looked up from germline, CDR1 is LNHDA and CDR2 is SQIVND (reference sequence). The length of the CDR3 is 15 residues. Between the trimmed V and J ends, which lost 3 bases and 0 bases, there was a span of 11 bases. CDR3 in amino acids: CASSIRPNYQETQYF. The CDR3 coding sequence is TGTGCCAGTAGTATTCGGCCGAATTACCAAGAGACCCAGTACTTC.

The V gene is TRBV20-1, the J gene TRBJ2-3, with 11 bases matching TRBD2. The V gene end was trimmed by 4 bases and the J gene end by 4 bases; junction bases not matched to a gene: 4. The length of the CDR3 is 14 residues. CDR1 and CDR2 (germline): DFQATT, SNEGSKA (reference sequence). The CDR3 spells CSATDSGGADTQYF. Here the CDR3 DNA reads TGCAGTGCTACGGATAGCGGGGGGGCAGATACGCAGTATTTT.

This clonotype was observed many times. The CDR3 DNA reads as TGCGCCAGCAGCTTGGATCTGGTTTCCTATAATTCACCCCTCCACTTT. Its protein product is CASSLDLVSYNSPLHF. The V gene is TRBV5-1, the J gene TRBJ1-6; D is undetermined. Germline V gene sequence: CDR1 SGHRS, CDR2 YFSETQ. V was clipped by 0 bases and J by 1 base, with 8 bases between them. The CDR3 length is 16 residues. Full variable domain (rest looked up from reference TRBV5-1 and TRBJ1-6): KAGVTQTPRYLIKTRGQQVTLSCSPISGHRSVSWYQQTPGQGLQFLFEYFSETQRNKGNFPGRFSGRQFSNSRSEMNVSTLELGDSALYLCASSLDLVSYNSPLHFGNGTRLTVT.

The chain is built from TRBV6-1 and TRBJ1-1; unclear D gene. The CDR3 totals 13 residues. The V and J ends lost 4 bases and 1 base respectively, with 7 bases between them. The germline V gene has CDR1 MNHNS and CDR2 SASEGT. The CDR3 protein is CASSGLENTEAFF. The CDR3, as DNA: TGTGCCAGCAGTGGGTTGGAGAACACTGAAGCTTTCTTT.

This rearrangement joins TRBV20-1 to TRBJ2-1, with 8 bases lining up with TRBD2. The V gene's germline CDR1 is DFQATT and CDR2 SNEGSKA (reference sequence). Trimming at V came to 6 bases and at J to 7 bases, leaving 8 bases not matched to a gene. CDR3 length: 13 amino acids. CDR3 DNA sequence: TGCAGTGCAGCACGCGGGGGGCGTAATGAGCAGTTCTTC. Residues: CSAARGGRNEQFF.

This clonotype was seen a few times. The chain combines TRBV20-1 with TRBJ2-4; a weak D match, TRBD1 (6 bases). The CDR3 totals 14 residues. The germline CDR1 and CDR2 sequences are DFQATT and SNEGSKA (reference sequence). V dropped 6 bases and J dropped 0 bases, with 12 bases sitting between them. DNA of the CDR3: TGCAGTGCCTTCGGACAGCTAGCCAAAAACATTCAGTACTTC. Translation gives CSAFGQLAKNIQYF.

This clonotype was detected a few times. This chain joins TRBV11-2 and TRBJ2-6; 9 positions agree with TRBD1. The J segment lost 10 bases and the V segment lost 5 bases, leaving 18 bases of the junction unmatched. CDR1 SGHAT and CDR2 FQNNGV come from the germline V gene. This CDR3 is built from 18 residues. The CDR3: CASSPRDREALGWNVLTF. DNA of the CDR3: TGTGCCAGCAGCCCAAGGGACAGGGAAGCTCTGGGGTGGAACGTCCTGACTTTC.

This clonotype was counted only a few times. The chain recombines TRBV12-3 or TRBV12-4 with TRBJ2-7; D might be TRBD1 or TRBD2, each matching 5 bases. V lost 3 bases to trimming and J lost 4 bases, with 13 bases between them. There are 14 residues in the CDR3. CDR3 in DNA: TGTGCCAGCAGTTTTAGAGGGGACCCTTACGAGCAGTACTTC. Encoded protein: CASSFRGDPYEQYF.

This clonotype was counted ten times or more. The rearrangement links TRBV11-2 to TRBJ2-3, with D possibly being TRBD1 (5 bases). V was pared by 1 base and J by 1 base, with 9 bases between. The CDR3 consists of 15 residues. From germline, CDR1 is SGHAT and CDR2 FQNNGV. The CDR3 region is CASSLVGAGTDTQYF. CDR3 sequence (DNA): TGTGCCAGCAGCTTAGTTGGGGCCGGCACAGATACGCAGTATTTT.

This clonotype came up many times. This sequence joins TRBV12-3 or TRBV12-4 and TRBJ2-3; TRBD2 is a possible D gene (6 bases). V shed 10 bases and J shed 4 bases, with 9 bases lying between them. This CDR3 comprises 11 residues. CDR3 protein: CATGGADTQYF. The CDR3 region has the DNA TGTGCCACAGGAGGGGCAGATACGCAGTATTTT.

CDR3 amino acids: CASSQVEVVYF. The CDR3 nucleotides read TGTGCCAGCAGCCAAGTGGAGGTGGTATATTTT. The chain is built from TRBV3-1 and TRBJ1-3; no firm D call. The CDR3 loop spans 11 amino acids. The germline V gene encodes CDR1 LGHDT and CDR2 YNNKEL (reference sequence). The germline V and J ends were trimmed by 1 base and 14 bases, with 9 bases remaining between them.

The table lists this clonotype with many counts. V is TRBV29-1 and J is TRBJ1-2; TRBD1 matches at 7 bases. The CDR3 covers 13 residues. J lost 0 bases, V lost 6 bases, and 4 bases had no gene match. Germline V gene sequence: CDR1 SQVTM, CDR2 ANQGSEA. CDR3 bases: TGCAGCGTCCGACAGGGATCTAACTATGGCTACACCTTC. This codes for CSVRQGSNYGYTF.

This clonotype was detected only a few times. V usage is TRBV29-1 and J usage is TRBJ1-2, with D uncertain. CDR1 and CDR2 (germline): SQVTM, ANQGSEA. The CDR3 has 13 amino acids. The V end was cut by 8 bases, the J end by 4 bases, with 17 bases between. CDR3 in amino acids: CSTRDGSLYGYTF. The CDR3 nucleotides are TGCAGCACCAGAGATGGCAGCCTCTATGGCTACACCTTC.

This clonotype turned up a few times. The rearrangement links TRBV4-2 to TRBJ2-5; TRBD2 might be the D (5 bases). Germline lookup yields CDR1 LGHNA and CDR2 YNFKEQ. The V and J ends lost 1 base and 5 bases respectively, with 11 bases between them. CDR3 length: 14 amino acids. The chain's CDR3 is CASSQGSGRETQYF. The CDR3 bases are TGTGCCAGCAGCCAAGGTTCGGGAAGGGAGACCCAGTACTTC.

V and J are TRBV6-1 and TRBJ1-5; no definite D call. Germline assignment: CDR1 MNHNS and CDR2 SASEGT. The CDR3 runs to 14 residues. Trimming shortened V by 5 bases and J by 1 base, and 9 bases separated the two germline ends. CDR3: CASSPWESNQPQHF. The CDR3 DNA reads as TGTGCCAGCAGTCCTTGGGAGAGCAATCAGCCCCAGCATTTT.

This clonotype has only a few counts. The chain employs TRBV6-2 or TRBV6-3 and TRBJ2-7, with 7 bases identical to TRBD2. This CDR3 spans 13 amino acids. V was clipped by 4 bases and J by 3 bases; unmatched bases: 3. Germline V CDR1 and CDR2: MNHEY, SVGEGT. The CDR3 reads CASSSSGNYEQYF. Written as DNA, the CDR3 is TGTGCCAGCAGTTCGAGCGGGAACTACGAGCAGTACTTC.